These 27 T cell receptor beta chains were sequenced from one sample in a study of response to subunit inactivated influenza vaccine. From the RT-PCR reads, TCRdb called clonotypes with MiXCR, one entry per CDR3 protein. Of 800,000 or so distinct CDR3 sequences detected, around 20% appear once; the ten largest clones hold 10%. Sample: PBMCs from blood, taken about 5 days after vaccination. These receptors were obtained from a man aged 50 to 60 who received an inactivated influenza vaccine.

This chain uses TRBV6-1 with TRBJ2-1, with D possibly being TRBD1 (5 bases). Trimming removed 6 bases from V and 0 bases from J, with 9 bases in between. The germline CDR1 and CDR2 sequences are MNHNS and SASEGT. This CDR3 has 14 amino acids. The chain's CDR3 is CASRRQSSYNEQFF. The CDR3 coding sequence is TGTGCCAGCAGGAGACAGAGCTCCTACAATGAGCAGTTCTTC.

This clonotype appeared a few times. This chain uses TRBV29-1 with TRBJ2-3, with TRBD2 matching over 10 bases. Germline V gene sequence: CDR1 SQVTM, CDR2 ANQGSEA. The CDR3 is 13 residues long. The junction had 5 bases not matched to a gene; V was cut back by 5 bases and J by 6 bases. The CDR3 is CSVSGRAIDTQYF. CDR3 DNA: TGCAGCGTTAGCGGGAGGGCCATCGATACGCAGTATTTT.

At least ten counts were recorded for this clonotype. The chain employs TRBV6-5 and TRBJ1-1, with unresolved D. The CDR3 consists of 12 residues. Germline assignment: CDR1 MNHEY and CDR2 SVGAGI. The germline V and J ends were trimmed by 3 bases and 1 base, with 3 bases remaining between them. The CDR3 sequence is CASSYANTEAFF. In DNA, the CDR3 is TGTGCCAGCAGTTATGCGAACACTGAAGCTTTCTTT.

The rearrangement joins TRBV7-2 to TRBJ2-3; TRBD2 agrees at 11 bases. V lost 5 bases and J lost 3; bases outside the gene matches: 10. The CDR3 spans 17 residues. Germline V lookup: CDR1 SGHTA, CDR2 FQGNSA. This CDR3 is CASSDPLTSGITDTQYF. CDR3 bases: TGTGCCAGCAGCGACCCCCTGACTAGCGGGATTACAGATACGCAGTATTTT. Drawing the rest from reference TRBV7-2 and TRBJ2-3, the complete variable domain is GAGVSQSPSNKVTEKGKDVELRCDPISGHTALYWYRQSLGQGLEFLIYFQGNSAPDKSGLPSDRFSAERTGGSVSTLTIQRTQQEDSAVYLCASSDPLTSGITDTQYFGPGTRLTVL.

The V and J genes are TRBV25-1 and TRBJ2-3; TRBD2 aligns across 8 bases. Germline V lookup: CDR1 MGHDK, CDR2 SYGVNS. The junction had 6 bases not matched to a gene; V was cut back by 3 bases and J by 4 bases. This CDR3 has 15 amino acids. CDR3 loop: CASSDLSGEADTQYF. DNA of the CDR3: TGTGCCAGCAGTGATCTTAGCGGGGAGGCAGATACGCAGTATTTT.

In DNA, the CDR3 is TGTGCCAGCAGTACCGATACCGAGCTCAGCACAGATACGCAGTATTTT. Amino acid sequence: CASSTDTELSTDTQYF. The chain links TRBV28 to TRBJ2-3, with D hard to call. Germline V gene data show CDR1 as MDHEN and CDR2 as SYDVKM. The V gene lost 5 bases and the J gene lost 0 bases, with 15 bases spanning the gap. This CDR3 spans 16 amino acids.

This clonotype has only a few counts. The chain has TRBV28 and TRBJ2-1; D possibly corresponds to TRBD1 (6 bases). The V end lost 8 bases, the J end lost 5 bases, and 13 bases lay between the germline ends. Germline CDR1 and CDR2: MDHEN and SYDVKM. This CDR3 spans 13 amino acids. The CDR3 sequence: CASRRTANNEQFF. The CDR3 DNA sequence: TGTGCCAGCCGTAGGACAGCTAACAATGAGCAGTTCTTC.

This clonotype appeared a few times. The chain couples TRBV5-1 to TRBJ2-1, with 9 bases fitting TRBD2. The V gene's germline CDR1 is SGHRS and CDR2 YFSETQ. This CDR3 spans 17 amino acids. J was trimmed by 5 bases and V by 3 bases; bases with no gene match: 12. The chain's CDR3 is CASSSNSGREVHNEQFF. For the CDR3, the DNA is TGCGCCAGCAGCTCCAATAGCGGGAGAGAGGTCCACAATGAGCAGTTCTTC.

This clonotype has only a few counts. The chain links TRBV5-1 to TRBJ2-5; possible D gene TRBD2, 6 bases. Trimming removed 0 bases from V and 2 bases from J, with 11 bases in between. This CDR3 comprises 15 residues. Germline CDR1 reads SGHRS; CDR2 reads YFSETQ. The CDR3 DNA sequence: TGCGCCAGCAGCTTGGGCGGGACCCAACAAGAGACCCAGTACTTC. Translating gives CASSLGGTQQETQYF.

V usage is TRBV6-1 and J usage is TRBJ2-7, with a tentative D call TRBD2 (6 bases). Trimming shortened V by 0 bases and J by 3 bases, and 12 bases separated the two germline ends. Germline V lookup: CDR1 MNHNS, CDR2 SASEGT. The CDR3 is 15 residues long. The CDR3 DNA is TGTGCCAGCAGTGAAGCGGGGAGGCAGAACTACGAGCAGTACTTC. It is translated as CASSEAGRQNYEQYF.

By sample fraction, this clonotype is medium-sized. The rearrangement joins TRBV29-1 to TRBJ2-7; no reliable D call. There are 11 residues in the CDR3. V dropped 5 bases and J dropped 2 bases, with 7 bases sitting between them. Germline CDR1 is SQVTM and CDR2 is ANQGSEA. The CDR3 bases are TGCAGCGTTATAGTACCCTACGAGCAGTACTTC. As protein: CSVIVPYEQYF.

This clonotype was found a few times. This chain uses TRBV6-1 with TRBJ1-2; TRBD1 might be the D (5 bases). The germline gives CDR1 MNHNS, CDR2 SASEGT. V was trimmed by 5 bases and J by 4 bases, leaving 17 bases between them. The CDR3 runs 15 residues. Here the CDR3 reads CASSLLIGATYGYTF. The CDR3 nucleotides read TGTGCCAGCAGTCTCCTCATCGGGGCGACCTATGGCTACACCTTC.

In this sample, this clonotype turned up a few times. The gene calls are TRBV20-1 and TRBJ1-1; D ambiguous. CDR1 is DFQATT, CDR2 SNEGSKA, per germline (reference sequence). CDR3 length: 14 residues. V dropped 3 bases and J dropped 4 bases, with 15 bases sitting between them. The CDR3 region has the DNA TGCAGTGCTAGGGTAGCGGGGAGGGCCACTGAAGCTTTCTTT. It translates to CSARVAGRATEAFF.

Turning to this clonotype: The conserved closing phenylalanine or tryptophan is absent in this CDR3, likely reflecting a read error. This rearrangement joins TRBV12-3 or TRBV12-4 to TRBJ2-6; D is possibly TRBD1 (5 bases). V was cut by 3 bases and J by 15 bases, with 9 bases left in between. This CDR3 has 11 residues. The CDR3 region has the DNA TGTGCCAGCAGTTTCAGGGTTGCCCTGACTTTA. As protein: CASSFRVALTL.

This clonotype has at least ten counts. The J gene is TRBJ2-1, the V gene TRBV9, with TRBD2 as a possible D gene (7 bases). V shed 4 bases and J shed 1 base, with 12 bases lying between them. This CDR3 has 15 residues. The germline V gene encodes CDR1 SGDLS and CDR2 YYNGEE. For the CDR3, the DNA is TGTGCCAGCAGCAGGGGGGGCGCATCCTACAATGAGCAGTTCTTC. Translation gives CASSRGGASYNEQFF.

This clonotype occurred a few times. The rearrangement links TRBV7-8 to TRBJ2-5, with D possibly matching TRBD1 (6 bases). The CDR3 runs 14 residues. With 4 bases removed from V and 5 bases from J, the gap between germline ends came to 14 bases. Germline values: CDR1 SGHVS, CDR2 FQNEAQ. CDR3 amino acids: CASSSRDRFETQYF. The DNA of the CDR3 is TGTGCCAGCAGCTCTCGAGACAGGTTCGAGACCCAGTACTTC.

The chain couples TRBV19 to TRBJ2-7, with TRBD1 matching 8 bases. Germline CDR1 is LNHDA and CDR2 is SQIVND (reference sequence). After removal of 4 bases from V and 6 bases from J, the junction contained 11 bases not matched to a gene. The CDR3 totals 15 residues. DNA of the CDR3: TGTGCCAGTAGTAGAGGAGGACAGGGATTGGGCGAGCAGTACTTC. Translation: CASSRGGQGLGEQYF.

There are a few counts of this clonotype. This chain links TRBV7-2 with TRBJ1-1, with TRBD1 matching over 7 bases. The CDR3 runs to 14 residues. Germline V gives CDR1 SGHTA, CDR2 FQGNSA. The ends lost 6 bases at V and 5 bases at J; junction bases unmatched: 9. Here the CDR3 DNA reads TGTGCCAGCAGTCTACAGGGGCTTGGGACTGAAGCTTTCTTT. Its translation is CASSLQGLGTEAFF.

This clonotype was recorded a few times. V and J are TRBV6-2 or TRBV6-3 and TRBJ2-1; a possible D gene is TRBD2 (5 bases). Trimming removed 6 bases from V and 12 bases from J, with 33 bases in between. The CDR3 extends over 18 amino acids. The germline gives CDR1 MNHEY, CDR2 SVGEGT. The CDR3, as DNA: TGTGCCAGCAGAGGGAGTATATCGATTAAACCGTTACAAAATCGGCAGTTCTTC. Residues: CASRGSISIKPLQNRQFF.

V usage is TRBV5-4 and J usage is TRBJ2-7; 8 bases match TRBD1. J was trimmed by 1 base and V by 2 bases; bases with no gene match: 5. The germline gives CDR1 SGHNT, CDR2 YYREEE (reference sequence). The CDR3 spans 15 residues. In DNA, the CDR3 is TGTGCCAGCAGCTTCCGACAGGGGAGATCCTACGAGCAGTACTTC. Its protein is CASSFRQGRSYEQYF. The variable domain in full, with the rest retrieved from reference TRBV5-4 and TRBJ2-7, is ETGVTQSPTHLIKTRGQQVTLRCSSQSGHNTVSWYQQALGQGPQFIFQYYREEENGRGNFPPRFSGLQFPNYSSELNVNALELDDSALYLCASSFRQGRSYEQYFGPGTRLTVT.

This chain joins TRBV7-9 and TRBJ2-7; the D call may be TRBD1 or TRBD2 (5 bases each). The CDR3 extends over 14 amino acids. Trimming cost V 5 bases and J 4 bases, with 15 bases left between them. Germline-derived CDR1 and CDR2 are SEHNR and FQNEAQ (reference sequence). The CDR3: CASSAGTLGYEQYF. CDR3 nucleotide sequence: TGTGCCAGCAGCGCCGGGACCCTCGGGTACGAGCAGTACTTC. Filled out from reference TRBV7-9 and TRBJ2-7, the complete variable domain reads DTGVSQNPRHKITKRGQNVTFRCDPISEHNRLYWYRQTLGQGPEFLTYFQNEAQLEKSRLLSDRFSAERPKGSFSTLEIQRTEQGDSAMYLCASSAGTLGYEQYFGPGTRLTVT.

The chain has TRBV10-3 and TRBJ2-7; D might be TRBD1 (6 bases). Looked up from germline, CDR1 is ENHRY and CDR2 is SYGVKD. V lost 3 bases, J lost 3 bases, and 15 bases lay in between. The CDR3 consists of 15 residues. CDR3 coding DNA: TGTGCCATCAGTGAATTGCTGGGGGCGAGCTACGAGCAGTACTTC. The encoded protein is CAISELLGASYEQYF.

This chain links TRBV6-1 with TRBJ2-7; no definite D call. From germline, CDR1 is MNHNS and CDR2 SASEGT. This CDR3 has 14 residues. The ends were cut back, 6 bases at V and 5 bases at J, with 17 bases in the middle. The CDR3 region is CASRTWVGDNEQYF. DNA for the CDR3: TGTGCCAGCAGAACATGGGTCGGAGACAACGAGCAGTACTTC.

This chain links TRBV12-3 or TRBV12-4 with TRBJ1-2; TRBD1 might be the D (5 bases). The CDR3 is made up of 13 amino acids. V lost 8 bases to trimming and J lost 1 base, with 11 bases between them. For the CDR3, the DNA is TGTGCCAGCGACCCGGGGGGTAACTATGGCTACACCTTC. Encoded protein: CASDPGGNYGYTF.

This clonotype was detected only a few times. This chain uses TRBV7-9 with TRBJ1-1; D is unresolved. The CDR3 spans 12 residues. In germline, CDR1 is SEHNR, CDR2 FQNEAQ (reference sequence). V lost 6 bases, J lost 3 bases, and 8 bases lay in between. The CDR3 spells CASRAADTEAFF. As DNA, the CDR3 is TGTGCCAGCAGGGCAGCTGACACTGAAGCTTTCTTT.

V gene TRBV6-1 combines with J gene TRBJ2-5; D is possibly TRBD2 (6 bases). Germline V lookup: CDR1 MNHNS, CDR2 SASEGT. This CDR3 comprises 15 residues. Trimming removed 5 bases at V and 5 bases at J, with 18 bases between. CDR3 in amino acids: CASSPGLRGGETQYF. The CDR3 DNA is TGTGCCAGCAGTCCGGGACTTCGGGGTGGGGAGACCCAGTACTTC.

This clonotype has a count of ten or more. The chain employs TRBV12-3 or TRBV12-4 and TRBJ1-6, with a weak D call TRBD1 (5 bases). V shed 0 bases and J shed 5 bases, with 5 bases lying between them. The CDR3 totals 14 residues. The chain's CDR3 is CASSLARDNSPLHF. CDR3 DNA sequence: TGTGCCAGCAGTTTAGCCAGGGATAATTCACCCCTCCACTTT.